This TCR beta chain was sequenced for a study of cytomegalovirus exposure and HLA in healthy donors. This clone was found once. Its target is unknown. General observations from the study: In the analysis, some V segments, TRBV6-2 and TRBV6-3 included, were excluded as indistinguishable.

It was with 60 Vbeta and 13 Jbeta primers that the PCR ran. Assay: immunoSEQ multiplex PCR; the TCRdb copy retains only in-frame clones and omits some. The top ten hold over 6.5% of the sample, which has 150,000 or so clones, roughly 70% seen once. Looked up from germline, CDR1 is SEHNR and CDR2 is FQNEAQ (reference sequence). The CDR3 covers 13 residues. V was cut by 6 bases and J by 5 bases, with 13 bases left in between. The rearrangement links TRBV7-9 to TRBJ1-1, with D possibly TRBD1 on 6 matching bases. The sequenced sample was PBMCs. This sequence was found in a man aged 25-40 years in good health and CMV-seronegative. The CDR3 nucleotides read TGTGCCAGCAGTCAACAGGGTGGGACTGAAGCTTTCTTT. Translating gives CASSQQGGTEAFF.